The text below deals with one TCR beta chain. Its antigen is currently unknown. Germline CDR1 reads KGHSH; CDR2 reads LQKENI. V was cut by 2 bases and J by 0 bases, with 12 bases left in between. There are 16 residues in the CDR3. Deep was the level at which the assay was run. It was 300 ng DNA, 25,000 to 35,000 T cell genomes, that went into each replicate PCR of unsorted PBMC. Assay used: immunoSEQ multiplex PCR; TCRdb lists only in-frame clones, some missing. The sample includes over 400,000 clones, 70% to 80% of them seen just once. The entry originates in a study of shared clonotypes between healthy human individuals. Regarding the study as a whole: Since donors were few, the genetic and exposure-history diversity represented was limited. The expectation was that sequencing depth would affect clonotype sharing among donors.

Material for sequencing was PBMCs. The V call is TRBV18, the J call TRBJ2-3; D might be TRBD1 or TRBD2, each matching 5 bases. The receptor was isolated from a woman in her 40s in good health. Some clones in this sample may be carry-over from other donors' samples. This CDR3 reads CASSPSMGVSTDTQYF. For the CDR3, the DNA is TGTGCCAGCTCACCATCGATGGGGGTTAGCACAGATACGCAGTATTTT.